This entry lists 12 T cell receptor beta chains sequenced from one sample in a study of identical twins. MiXCR was run by TCRdb on the 5' RACE reads, yielding one entry per CDR3 protein. Altogether a few hundred thousand distinct CDR3 sequences are present, approximately 8% being singletons, with the ten largest covering 2% to 2.5%. These same records also appear under a second study, on yellow fever vaccine responses in identical twins.

The sample taken for sequencing was memory (CD45RO+) T cells sorted from blood. Source of these receptors: a young woman in good health.

This clonotype was counted ten times or more. The chain links TRBV12-3 or TRBV12-4 to TRBJ2-2, with 11 bases identical to TRBD2. J gave up 7 bases and V 7 bases, and 14 bases lay outside the gene matches. CDR3 size: 17 residues. The CDR3 DNA reads TGTGCCAGCACCCTAAGGATTGGACTAGCGGGCGGCGGGGAGCTGTTTTTT. The encoded protein is CASTLRIGLAGGGELFF.

The gene calls are TRBV12-3 or TRBV12-4 and TRBJ2-1, with D unclear. Trimming cost V 6 bases and J 10 bases, with 13 bases left between them. The CDR3 is 12 amino acids. The CDR3 DNA is TGTGCCAGCAGGTTCAATGGTCTCGAGCAGTTCTTC. The encoded protein is CASRFNGLEQFF.

This clonotype was observed many times. This rearrangement joins TRBV7-2 to TRBJ1-1; D call uncertain. CDR1 and CDR2 from the germline V gene are SGHTA and FQGNSA. This CDR3 spans 15 amino acids. V was pared by 4 bases and J by 4 bases, with 16 bases between. The CDR3 coding sequence is TGTGCCAGCAGCTATCTGGCGCCCTGGCCCACTGAAGCTTTCTTT. This sequence encodes CASSYLAPWPTEAFF.

This clonotype was observed at least ten times. The chain uses TRBV7-7 and TRBJ2-3, with 8 bases lining up with TRBD2. CDR3 length equals 15 residues. The germline CDR1 and CDR2 sequences are SSHAT and FNYEAQ (reference sequence). The V and J ends lost 4 bases and 2 bases, in that order; junction bases with no gene match: 5. In nucleotides, the CDR3 is TGTGCCAGCAGCTACGGGGGGGGCCCCACAGATACGCAGTATTTT. Translating gives CASSYGGGPTDTQYF.

This clonotype was picked up a small number of times. J is TRBJ2-7 and V is TRBV6-5; 7 bases align to TRBD1. V lost 2 bases and J lost 9; bases outside the gene matches: 13. Germline CDR1 and CDR2: MNHEY and SVGAGI. The CDR3 runs 15 residues. This CDR3 reads CASSYGVGGLLVQYF. DNA for the CDR3: TGTGCCAGCAGTTACGGGGTAGGGGGCTTGTTGGTGCAGTACTTC.

In its sample, this clonotype was seen many times. This chain uses TRBV20-1 with TRBJ1-4; 7 bases fit TRBD1. Trimming cost V 0 bases and J 3 bases; bases outside gene matches: 1. This CDR3 is built from 14 residues. The germline V gene has CDR1 DFQATT and CDR2 SNEGSKA (reference sequence). For the CDR3, the DNA is TGCAGTGCTAGAGAGACAGGGCCTAATGAAAAACTGTTTTTT. This gives the protein CSARETGPNEKLFF.

There are many counts of this clonotype. The gene calls are TRBV5-1 and TRBJ2-2; no definite D call. This CDR3 region has 16 residues. Germline CDR1 SGHRS, CDR2 YFSETQ. V was cut by 2 bases and J by 4 bases, with 15 bases left in between. The CDR3 DNA reads as TGCGCCAGCAGCTTAGGCGGATCAATTGGCACCGGGGAGCTGTTTTTT. Its translation is CASSLGGSIGTGELFF.

The chain recombines TRBV5-1 with TRBJ2-1; TRBD1 is a possible D gene (5 bases). In germline, CDR1 is SGHRS, CDR2 YFSETQ. Between the trimmed V and J ends, which lost 2 bases and 0 bases, there was a span of 9 bases. This CDR3 contains 15 residues. Here the CDR3 reads CASSFVQGSYNEQFF. DNA of the CDR3: TGCGCCAGCAGCTTCGTGCAGGGCTCCTACAATGAGCAGTTCTTC.

Only a few counts were recorded for this clonotype. The chain combines TRBV11-1 with TRBJ2-6; TRBD2 agrees at 11 bases. Germline CDR1 SGHAT, CDR2 FQDESV (reference sequence). V lost 5 bases, J lost 4 bases, and 13 bases stayed unmatched. This CDR3 is 19 amino acids long. The CDR3 is CASSRNSGRAGGGANVLTF. The CDR3 nucleotides are TGTGCCAGCAGCCGCAATAGCGGGAGGGCCGGAGGGGGGGCCAACGTCCTGACTTTC.

This clonotype was detected many times. The chain recombines TRBV24-1 with TRBJ2-3; the match to TRBD1 covers 7 bases. The germline CDR1 and CDR2 sequences are KGHDR and SFDVKD. Trimming cost V 1 base and J 4 bases; bases outside gene matches: 13. The CDR3 totals 18 residues. The DNA of the CDR3 is TGTGCCACCAGTGATTTTAAAGGGCGGACAGGAGGTGCAGATACGCAGTATTTT. It is translated as CATSDFKGRTGGADTQYF.

The table lists this clonotype with many counts. This chain links TRBV6-5 with TRBJ2-1; 13 bases map to TRBD2. Losses at the gene ends were 3 bases for V and 7 bases for J; bases not matched to a gene: 3. CDR1 is MNHEY and CDR2 is SVGAGI in the germline V gene. This CDR3 comprises 15 residues. The CDR3 DNA is TGTGCCAGCAGTTATGGGACTAGCGGGGCGAATGAGCAGTTCTTC. Translating gives CASSYGTSGANEQFF.

The rearrangement joins TRBV3-1 to TRBJ2-2; 8 nucleotides agree with TRBD1. The CDR3 extends over 18 amino acids. Germline trimming cut 2 bases from V and 0 bases from J; bases unmatched to any gene: 8. The germline CDR1 and CDR2 sequences are LGHDT and YNNKEL (reference sequence). The CDR3 coding sequence is TGTGCCAGCAGCCAAAGGAGACAGGGGCTATCGAACACCGGGGAGCTGTTTTTT. Its protein is CASSQRRQGLSNTGELFF.